Below are 29 T cell receptor beta chains sequenced from a single sample in a study of radiotherapy plus CTLA-4 blockade in lung cancer. TCRdb keeps only in-frame clones here, not all; method: immunoSEQ multiplex PCR. This table holds tens of thousands of clones, about four fifths found once. Source: peripheral blood, taken from a patient treated with radiotherapy plus ipilimumab. The receptors here all came from a human donor with non-small cell lung cancer who had stable disease on radiotherapy plus ipilimumab.

The chain joins TRBV2 to TRBJ1-5, with 9 bases lining up with TRBD1. V dropped 7 bases and J dropped 4; count of bases not matched to a gene: 8. CDR3 size: 15 residues. Germline assignment: CDR1 SNHLY and CDR2 FYNNEI. The CDR3 sequence is CASTPGGQGNQPQHF. The DNA of the CDR3 is TGTGCCAGCACCCCGGGGGGACAGGGAAATCAGCCCCAGCATTTT. The complete variable domain, with remaining parts taken from reference TRBV2 and TRBJ1-5, reads EPEVTQTPSHQVTQMGQEVILRCVPISNHLYFYWYRQILGQKVEFLVSFYNNEISEKSEIFDDQFSVERPDGSNFTLKIRSTKLEDSAMYFCASTPGGQGNQPQHFGDGTRLSIL.

J is TRBJ2-3 and V is TRBV1; TRBD1, the table's D call, lacks a check against the DNA. TRBV1 corresponds to a pseudogene. The length of the CDR3 is 13 residues. CDR3 bases: TGCACCGGTAAAAGGGGGCACACAGATACGCAGTATTTT. Its translation is CTGKRGHTDTQYF.

The chain combines TRBV5-1 with TRBJ2-7, with D possibly called TRBD1 or TRBD2 (6 bases each). Germline lookup yields CDR1 SGHRS and CDR2 YFSETQ. This CDR3 comprises 14 residues. Trimming removed 2 bases at V and 1 base at J, with 10 bases between. The CDR3 spells CASSLRGASYEQYF. CDR3 coding DNA: TGCGCCAGCAGCTTAAGGGGGGCTTCCTACGAGCAGTACTTC.

The table lists this clone with a count of one. DNA for the CDR3: TGTGCCAGCAGCAGTCGTCCCCACGGGCAGGGGGCTGAAGGCTACACCTTC. It translates to CASSSRPHGQGAEGYTF. The chain joins TRBV9 to TRBJ1-2; 8 positions agree with TRBD1. The germline V gene encodes CDR1 SGDLS and CDR2 YYNGEE. V was clipped by 4 bases and J by 8 bases; unmatched bases: 19. The length of the CDR3 is 17 residues.

The chain couples TRBV7-2 to TRBJ2-1; D uncertain. CDR1 and CDR2 (germline): SGHTA, FQGNSA. Trimming shortened V by 4 bases and J by 11 bases, and 12 bases separated the two germline ends. CDR3 length: 12 residues. The CDR3 loop is CASSSNRVQQFF. Written as DNA, the CDR3 is TGTGCCAGCAGCTCCAACCGCGTACAGCAGTTCTTC.

The chain joins TRBV5-1 to TRBJ1-4; D remains ambiguous. The germline gives CDR1 SGHRS, CDR2 YFSETQ. V was pared by 5 bases and J by 5 bases, with 13 bases between. The CDR3 totals 14 residues. The DNA of the CDR3 is TGCGCCAGCAGGGGTGGACCCCAAAATGAAAAACTGTTTTTT. Translated: CASRGGPQNEKLFF. The complete variable domain, with remaining parts taken from reference TRBV5-1 and TRBJ1-4, reads KAGVTQTPRYLIKTRGQQVTLSCSPISGHRSVSWYQQTPGQGLQFLFEYFSETQRNKGNFPGRFSGRQFSNSRSEMNVSTLELGDSALYLCASRGGPQNEKLFFGSGTQLSVL.

This clone was seen more than once but under ten times. The rearrangement joins TRBV7-2 to TRBJ1-3, with D unresolved. The CDR3 has 15 residues. Germline V lookup: CDR1 SGHTA, CDR2 FQGNSA. V gave up 5 bases and J gave up 1 base, with 12 bases separating them. Here the CDR3 DNA reads TGTGCCAGCAGCCTAGACCGGGTATCTGGAAACACCATATATTTT. Amino acids: CASSLDRVSGNTIYF.

V usage is TRBV2 and J usage is TRBJ1-3; 12 nucleotides agree with TRBD1. Germline CDR1 is SNHLY and CDR2 is FYNNEI. Trimming at V came to 11 bases and at J to 1 base, leaving 3 bases not matched to a gene. This CDR3 is 14 amino acids long. The CDR3 bases are TGTGCCGGGGGACAGGGGGCATCTGGAAACACCATATATTTT. This sequence encodes CAGGQGASGNTIYF.

This chain uses TRBV28 with TRBJ2-3; 12 bases fit TRBD1. Germline lookup yields CDR1 MDHEN and CDR2 SYDVKM. This CDR3 region has 17 residues. V lost 4 bases to trimming and J lost 5 bases; unmatched junction nucleotides: 10. The CDR3 loop reads CASSSLGQGAGIDTQYF. As DNA, the CDR3 is TGTGCCAGCAGTTCCCTGGGACAGGGGGCAGGAATAGATACGCAGTATTTT. The variable domain in full, completed from reference TRBV28 and TRBJ2-3, reads DVKVTQSSRYLVKRTGEKVFLECVQDMDHENMFWYRQDPGLGLRLIYFSYDVKMKEKGDIPEGYSVSREKKERFSLILESASTNQTSMYLCASSSLGQGAGIDTQYFGPGTRLTVL.

The chain couples TRBV9 to TRBJ2-1; 10 bases fit TRBD2. This CDR3 has 17 amino acids. V was clipped by 0 bases and J by 9 bases; unmatched bases: 12. Per germline, CDR1 SGDLS and CDR2 YYNGEE. The CDR3 here is CASSVGPTSGEIGEQFF. The CDR3 DNA sequence: TGTGCCAGCAGCGTAGGGCCAACTAGCGGGGAGATCGGTGAGCAGTTCTTC.

This chain joins TRBV27 and TRBJ2-7; 7 bases are shared with TRBD1. Germline CDR1 reads MNHEY; CDR2 reads SMNVEV (reference sequence). With V trimmed by 3 bases and J by 5 bases, 10 bases remained unmatched. The CDR3 consists of 15 residues. The CDR3 here is CASSFTPGQQNEQYF. CDR3 in DNA: TGTGCCAGCAGTTTTACTCCGGGACAGCAAAACGAGCAGTACTTC.

V and J are TRBV7-2 and TRBJ2-7; D is undetermined. Germline V gene lookup returns CDR1 SGHTA and CDR2 FQGNSA. The CDR3 has 12 residues. The V end lost 4 bases, the J end lost 3 bases, and 7 bases lay between the germline ends. The CDR3 loop is CASSSPGYEQYF. The CDR3 coding sequence is TGTGCCAGCAGCTCGCCCGGCTACGAGCAGTACTTC.

The V gene is TRBV11-3, the J gene TRBJ2-1, with TRBD2 as a possible D gene (6 bases). This CDR3 is 15 amino acids long. The V end was cut by 5 bases, the J end by 6 bases, with 17 bases between. CDR1 is SGHNT, CDR2 YENEEA, per germline. CDR3 bases: TGTGCCAGCAGCCCCAAGACTAGTAAGGGCAATGAGCAGTTCTTC. Translating it yields CASSPKTSKGNEQFF.

The chain couples TRBV7-9 to TRBJ2-1, with D unresolved. V lost 1 base and J 5 bases, leaving 6 bases between the germline ends. Germline assignment: CDR1 SEHNR and CDR2 FQNEAQ (reference sequence). The CDR3 totals 13 residues. CDR3 bases: TGTGCCAGCAGCTTAGTCCTCGACAATGAGCAGTTCTTC. Translated, it gives CASSLVLDNEQFF.

This clone has more than one count but fewer than ten. The chain uses TRBV5-4 and TRBJ2-5, with a weak D call TRBD2 (7 bases). V was trimmed by 0 bases and J by 5 bases, leaving 14 bases between them. CDR3 length equals 15 residues. CDR1 and CDR2 from the germline V gene are SGHNT and YYREEE (reference sequence). The CDR3 bases are TGTGCCAGCAGCTTGGCCCTTGCGGGGGCGGAGACCCAGTACTTC. Protein product: CASSLALAGAETQYF.

The rearrangement joins TRBV5-1 to TRBJ2-2; 8 bases are shared with TRBD2. Trimming cost V 0 bases and J 6 bases; bases outside gene matches: 1. The length of the CDR3 is 14 residues. From germline, CDR1 is SGHRS and CDR2 YFSETQ. CDR3 in amino acids: CASSLEGLAGELFF. The CDR3 DNA follows: TGCGCCAGCAGCTTGGAGGGACTAGCCGGGGAGCTGTTTTTT. The whole variable domain, remainder taken from reference TRBV5-1 and TRBJ2-2, is KAGVTQTPRYLIKTRGQQVTLSCSPISGHRSVSWYQQTPGQGLQFLFEYFSETQRNKGNFPGRFSGRQFSNSRSEMNVSTLELGDSALYLCASSLEGLAGELFFGEGSRLTVL.

CDR3 coding DNA: TGTGCCAGCAGTTTCGGCCAACTGACTAATTCACCCCTCCACTTT. Amino acid sequence: CASSFGQLTNSPLHF. The chain recombines TRBV28 with TRBJ1-6, with unresolved D. The CDR3 covers 15 residues. Germline V gene lookup returns CDR1 MDHEN and CDR2 SYDVKM. The V gene lost 3 bases and the J gene lost 6 bases, with 12 bases spanning the gap.

This clone was found once. The chain carries TRBV18 and TRBJ2-3, with D maybe TRBD2 (5 bases). Deletions cut 3 bases from V and 6 bases from J, with 13 bases between. This CDR3 is built from 14 residues. Germline CDR1 reads KGHSH; CDR2 reads LQKENI. The CDR3 DNA reads as TGTGCCAGCTCACCGGGAGTAAGCTCCGATACGCAGTATTTT. Translation: CASSPGVSSDTQYF.

V and J are TRBV2 and TRBJ2-3; tentative D call: TRBD1 (5 bases). This CDR3 contains 14 residues. Germline V lookup: CDR1 SNHLY, CDR2 FYNNEI. Trimming cost V 6 bases and J 2 bases, with 12 bases left between them. The CDR3 protein is CASSEDKPTDTQYF. The DNA for the CDR3 is TGTGCCAGCAGCGAGGACAAACCCACAGATACGCAGTATTTT. The entire variable domain, with the rest obtained from reference TRBV2 and TRBJ2-3, is as follows: EPEVTQTPSHQVTQMGQEVILRCVPISNHLYFYWYRQILGQKVEFLVSFYNNEISEKSEIFDDQFSVERPDGSNFTLKIRSTKLEDSAMYFCASSEDKPTDTQYFGPGTRLTVL.

This chain uses TRBV19 with TRBJ2-2; TRBD1 aligns across 9 bases. Trimming removed 7 bases from V and 4 bases from J; junction bases left unmatched: 7. Germline V lookup: CDR1 LNHDA, CDR2 SQIVND (reference sequence). This CDR3 comprises 15 residues. The CDR3 loop reads CASTGTGSATGELFF. The DNA for the CDR3 is TGTGCCAGTACCGGGACAGGGTCGGCCACCGGGGAGCTGTTTTTT.

The rearrangement uses TRBV18 and TRBJ1-5, with unresolved D. V was shortened by 6 bases and J by 0 bases, with 18 bases between the two germline ends. The CDR3 is made up of 17 amino acids. Germline values: CDR1 KGHSH, CDR2 LQKENI. DNA of the CDR3: TGTGCCAGCTCCCAACAGCGGGCGACGGGTAGCAATCAGCCCCAGCATTTT. Its protein is CASSQQRATGSNQPQHF.

The genes are TRBV10-1 and TRBJ2-3, with D unresolved. Germline V gives CDR1 WNHNN, CDR2 SYGVQD (reference sequence). This CDR3 has 14 amino acids. Trimming pared 3 bases from V and 4 bases from J, leaving 11 bases between. CDR3 nucleotide sequence: TGCGCCAGCAGTGACCCGACCACCGCAGATACGCAGTATTTT. Translation gives CASSDPTTADTQYF.

This clone has just one count. The chain couples TRBV14 to TRBJ2-1; possibly TRBD2 for D (6 bases). CDR1 is SGHDN, CDR2 FVKESK, per germline. CDR3 length: 17 residues. V dropped 1 base and J dropped 1 base, with 14 bases sitting between them. The CDR3 reads CASSQGRLARSYNEQFF. For the CDR3, the DNA is TGTGCCAGCAGCCAAGGAAGGCTAGCGAGATCCTACAATGAGCAGTTCTTC.

The genes are TRBV5-5 and TRBJ1-6; D possibly corresponds to TRBD1 (5 bases). Germline V gene lookup returns CDR1 SGHKS and CDR2 YYEKEE (reference sequence). The CDR3 sequence is 16 residues long. V lost 4 bases and J lost 4, with 15 bases in between. CDR3 sequence reads: CASSLRGRAYNSPLHF. In DNA, the CDR3 is TGTGCCAGCAGCCTGAGAGGCAGGGCATATAATTCACCCCTCCACTTT. Complete variable domain (other parts from reference TRBV5-5 and TRBJ1-6): DAGVTQSPTHLIKTRGQQVTLRCSPISGHKSVSWYQQVLGQGPQFIFQYYEKEERGRGNFPDRFSARQFPNYSSELNVNALLLGDSALYLCASSLRGRAYNSPLHFGNGTRLTVT.

V and J are TRBV11-3 and TRBJ2-3; 16 bases fit TRBD2. The germline V gene has CDR1 SGHNT and CDR2 YENEEA. The CDR3 spans 16 residues. Losses at the gene ends were 5 bases for V and 5 bases for J; bases not matched to a gene: 4. CDR3 residues: CASSPGTSGRGDTQYF. CDR3 nucleotide sequence: TGTGCCAGCAGCCCGGGGACTAGCGGGAGGGGAGATACGCAGTATTTT.

The CDR3 sequence is CASSLGGGAPDTQYF. The CDR3 bases are TGCGCCAGCAGCTTGGGCGGGGGGGCCCCAGATACGCAGTATTTT. The rearrangement uses TRBV5-1 and TRBJ2-3, with TRBD2 identical over 9 bases. This CDR3 spans 15 amino acids. Germline V CDR1 and CDR2: SGHRS, YFSETQ. J gave up 4 bases and V 0 bases, and 3 bases lay outside the gene matches.

This clone was seen a single time. The chain couples TRBV7-6 to TRBJ2-2; the D gene is possibly TRBD1 (5 bases). Germline assignment: CDR1 SGHVS and CDR2 FNYEAQ. Trimming left V 4 bases short and J 7 bases short, with 13 bases between. The CDR3 loop spans 14 amino acids. The CDR3 protein is CASSSLGAVGELFF. The DNA for the CDR3 is TGTGCCAGCAGCTCGTTAGGGGCCGTCGGGGAGCTGTTTTTT. Drawing the rest from reference TRBV7-6 and TRBJ2-2, the complete variable domain is GAGVSQSPRYKVTKRGQDVALRCDPISGHVSLYWYRQALGQGPEFLTYFNYEAQQDKSGLPNDRFSAERPEGSISTLTIQRTEQRDSAMYRCASSSLGAVGELFFGEGSRLTVL.

The chain uses TRBV9 and TRBJ2-3; 12 bases map to TRBD2. With V trimmed by 4 bases and J by 4 bases, 10 bases remained unmatched. CDR3 length: 17 amino acids. CDR1 SGDLS and CDR2 YYNGEE come from the germline V gene. Here the CDR3 reads CASSPLAGGPISDTQYF. DNA for the CDR3: TGTGCCAGCAGCCCCCTAGCGGGGGGGCCAATATCAGATACGCAGTATTTT.

The chain links TRBV4-2 to TRBJ2-3; 12 bases are shared with TRBD2. In germline, CDR1 is LGHNA, CDR2 YNFKEQ. The trim removed 3 bases at V and 2 bases at J, leaving 18 bases unmatched. The CDR3 has 21 amino acids. CDR3 sequence (DNA): TGTGCCAGCAGCCACGTCCCCAGGGGGACTAGCGGGTACTACGACACAGATACGCAGTATTTT. Translation gives CASSHVPRGTSGYYDTDTQYF.